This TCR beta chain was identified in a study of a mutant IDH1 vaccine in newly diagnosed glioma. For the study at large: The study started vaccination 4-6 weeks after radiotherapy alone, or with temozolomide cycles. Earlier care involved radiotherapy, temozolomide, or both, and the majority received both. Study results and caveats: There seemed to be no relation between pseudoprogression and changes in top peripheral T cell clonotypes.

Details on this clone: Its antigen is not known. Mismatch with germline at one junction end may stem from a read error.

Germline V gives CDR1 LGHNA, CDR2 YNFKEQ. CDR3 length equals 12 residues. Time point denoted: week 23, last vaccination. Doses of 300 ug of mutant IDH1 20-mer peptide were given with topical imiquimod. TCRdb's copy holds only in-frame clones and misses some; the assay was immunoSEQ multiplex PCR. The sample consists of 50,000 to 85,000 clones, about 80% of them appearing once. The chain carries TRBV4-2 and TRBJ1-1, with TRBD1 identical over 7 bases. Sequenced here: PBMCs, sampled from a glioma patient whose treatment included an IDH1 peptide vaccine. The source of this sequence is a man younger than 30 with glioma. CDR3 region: CASSQEGAEAFF. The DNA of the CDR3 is TGTGCCAGCAGTCAAGAGGGGGCGGAAGCTTTCTTT.